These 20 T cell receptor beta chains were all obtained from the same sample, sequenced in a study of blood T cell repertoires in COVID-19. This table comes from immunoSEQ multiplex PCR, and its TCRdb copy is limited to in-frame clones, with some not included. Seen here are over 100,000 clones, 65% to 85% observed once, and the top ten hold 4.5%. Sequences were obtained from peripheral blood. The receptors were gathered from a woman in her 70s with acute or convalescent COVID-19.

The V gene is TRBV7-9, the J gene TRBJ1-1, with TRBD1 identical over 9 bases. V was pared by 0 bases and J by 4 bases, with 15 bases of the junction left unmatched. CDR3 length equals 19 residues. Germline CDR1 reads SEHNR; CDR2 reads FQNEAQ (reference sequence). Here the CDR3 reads CASSLAPGQGRTHVTEAFF. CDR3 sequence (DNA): TGTGCCAGCAGCTTAGCTCCGGGACAGGGACGGACTCATGTCACTGAAGCTTTCTTT.

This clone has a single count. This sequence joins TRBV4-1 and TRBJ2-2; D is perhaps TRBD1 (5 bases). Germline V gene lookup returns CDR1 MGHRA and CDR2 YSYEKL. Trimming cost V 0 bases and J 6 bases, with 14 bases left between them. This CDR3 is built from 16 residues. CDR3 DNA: TGCGCCAGCAGCCAAGAAGGGGCAAGTCGGGCCGGGGAGCTGTTTTTT. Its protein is CASSQEGASRAGELFF.

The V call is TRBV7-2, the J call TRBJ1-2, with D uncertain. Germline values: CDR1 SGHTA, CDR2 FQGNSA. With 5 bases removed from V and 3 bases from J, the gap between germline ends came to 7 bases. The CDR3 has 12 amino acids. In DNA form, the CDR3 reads TGTGCCAGCAGCCAGACATACTATGGCTACACCTTC. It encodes CASSQTYYGYTF.

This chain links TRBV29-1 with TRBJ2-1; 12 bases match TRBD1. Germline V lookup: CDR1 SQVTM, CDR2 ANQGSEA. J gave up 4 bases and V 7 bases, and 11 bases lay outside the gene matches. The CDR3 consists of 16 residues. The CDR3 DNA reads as TGCAGCGCCAGAGGGACAGGGGGCGTCCAATACAATGAGCAGTTCTTC. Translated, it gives CSARGTGGVQYNEQFF.

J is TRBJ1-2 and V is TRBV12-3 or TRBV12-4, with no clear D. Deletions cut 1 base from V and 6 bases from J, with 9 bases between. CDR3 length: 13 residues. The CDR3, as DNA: TGTGCCAGCAGTTTAGGGAGGCTAGATGGCTACACCTTC. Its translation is CASSLGRLDGYTF.

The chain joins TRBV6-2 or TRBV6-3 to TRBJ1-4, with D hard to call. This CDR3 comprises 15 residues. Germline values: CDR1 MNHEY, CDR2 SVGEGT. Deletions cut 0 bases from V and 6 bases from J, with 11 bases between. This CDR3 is CASSYSRFVDEKLFF. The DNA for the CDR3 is TGTGCCAGCAGTTACTCCCGGTTTGTTGATGAAAAACTGTTTTTT.

CDR3 loop: CASSEALRGEKLFF. The CDR3 nucleotides are TGTGCCAGCAGTGAAGCGCTTCGAGGGGAAAAACTGTTTTTT. This chain uses TRBV2 with TRBJ1-4, with D uncertain. From germline, CDR1 is SNHLY and CDR2 FYNNEI. The germline V and J ends were trimmed by 0 bases and 8 bases, with 10 bases remaining between them. This CDR3 has 14 residues.

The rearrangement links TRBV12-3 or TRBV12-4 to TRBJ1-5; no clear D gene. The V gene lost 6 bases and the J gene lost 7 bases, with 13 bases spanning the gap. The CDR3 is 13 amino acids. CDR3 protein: CASSPGGRQPQHF. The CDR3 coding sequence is TGTGCCAGCAGCCCGGGAGGCAGGCAGCCCCAGCATTTT.

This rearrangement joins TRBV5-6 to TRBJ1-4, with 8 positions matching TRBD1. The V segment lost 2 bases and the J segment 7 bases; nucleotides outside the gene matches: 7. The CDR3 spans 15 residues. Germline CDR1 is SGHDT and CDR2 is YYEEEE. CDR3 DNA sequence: TGTGCCAGCAGCTTCAGGGGGCTCAGGAGTGAAAAACTGTTTTTT. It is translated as CASSFRGLRSEKLFF.

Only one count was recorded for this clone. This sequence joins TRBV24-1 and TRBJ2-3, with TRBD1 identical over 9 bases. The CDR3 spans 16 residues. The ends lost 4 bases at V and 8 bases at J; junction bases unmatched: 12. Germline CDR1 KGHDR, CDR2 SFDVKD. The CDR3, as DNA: TGTGCCACCAGTGAAAACCCGGGACAGGGTATGGGTACGCAGTATTTT. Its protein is CATSENPGQGMGTQYF.

The DNA of the CDR3 is TGTGCCAGTAGTATAGTCTCGATCGAGGCAAACTATAATTCACCCCTCCACTTT. Its translation: CASSIVSIEANYNSPLHF. The V call is TRBV19, the J call TRBJ1-6; D is undetermined. CDR1 and CDR2 from the germline V gene are LNHDA and SQIVND (reference sequence). The CDR3 consists of 18 residues. V was cut by 1 base and J by 3 bases, with 16 bases left in between.

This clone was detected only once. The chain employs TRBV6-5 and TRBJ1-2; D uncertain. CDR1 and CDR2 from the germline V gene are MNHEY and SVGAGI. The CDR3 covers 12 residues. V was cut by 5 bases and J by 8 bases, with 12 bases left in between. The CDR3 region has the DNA TGTGCCAGCAGTACTTCAGGTGGCGGCTACACCTTC. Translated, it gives CASSTSGGGYTF.

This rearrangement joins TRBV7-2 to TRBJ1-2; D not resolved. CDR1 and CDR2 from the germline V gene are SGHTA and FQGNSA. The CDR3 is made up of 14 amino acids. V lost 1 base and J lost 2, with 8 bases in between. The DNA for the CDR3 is TGTGCCAGCAGCTTAGGTGGCCCGAACTATGGCTACACCTTC. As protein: CASSLGGPNYGYTF.

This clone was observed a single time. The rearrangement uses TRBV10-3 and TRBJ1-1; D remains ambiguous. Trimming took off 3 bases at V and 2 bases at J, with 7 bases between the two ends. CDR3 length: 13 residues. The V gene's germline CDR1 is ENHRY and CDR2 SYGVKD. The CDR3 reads CAISELSNTEAFF. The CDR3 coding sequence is TGTGCCATCAGTGAACTAAGTAACACTGAAGCTTTCTTT.

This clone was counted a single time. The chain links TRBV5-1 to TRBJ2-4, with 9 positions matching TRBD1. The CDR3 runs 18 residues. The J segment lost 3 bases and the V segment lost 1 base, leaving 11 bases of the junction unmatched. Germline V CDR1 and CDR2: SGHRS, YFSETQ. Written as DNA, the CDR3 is TGCGCCAGCAGCTTGTCAACAACAGGGGGCGCGAGCAAAAACATTCAGTACTTC. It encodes CASSLSTTGGASKNIQYF.

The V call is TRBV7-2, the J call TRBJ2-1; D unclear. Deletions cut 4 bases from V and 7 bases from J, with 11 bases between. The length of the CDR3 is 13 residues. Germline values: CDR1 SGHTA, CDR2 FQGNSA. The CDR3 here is CASSSAITNEQFF. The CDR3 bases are TGTGCCAGCAGCTCTGCCATTACAAATGAGCAGTTCTTC.

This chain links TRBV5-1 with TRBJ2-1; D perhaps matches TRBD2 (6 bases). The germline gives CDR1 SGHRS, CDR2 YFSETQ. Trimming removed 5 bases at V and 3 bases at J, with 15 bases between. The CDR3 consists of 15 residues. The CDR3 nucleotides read TGCGCCAGCAGACTGGGCGGGGACCGCTACAATGAGCAGTTCTTC. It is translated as CASRLGGDRYNEQFF.

The CDR3 DNA reads TGTGCCAGCAGCGTAGGAGGGGGTCCAGATACGCAGTATTTT. This sequence encodes CASSVGGGPDTQYF. This rearrangement joins TRBV9 to TRBJ2-3; D is perhaps TRBD1 (6 bases). CDR1 SGDLS and CDR2 YYNGEE come from the germline V gene. This CDR3 region has 14 residues. V was pared by 0 bases and J by 4 bases, with 9 bases between.

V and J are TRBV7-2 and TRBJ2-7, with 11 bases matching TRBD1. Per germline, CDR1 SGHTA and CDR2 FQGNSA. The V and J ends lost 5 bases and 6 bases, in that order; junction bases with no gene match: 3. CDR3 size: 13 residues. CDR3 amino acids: CASSGTGGGEQYV. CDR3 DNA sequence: TGTGCCAGCAGCGGGACAGGGGGGGGCGAGCAGTACGTC.

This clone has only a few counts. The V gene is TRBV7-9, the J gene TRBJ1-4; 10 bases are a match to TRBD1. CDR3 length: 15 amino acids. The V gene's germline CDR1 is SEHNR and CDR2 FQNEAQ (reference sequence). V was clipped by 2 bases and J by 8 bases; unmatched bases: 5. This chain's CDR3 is CASSLRRTGGEKLFF. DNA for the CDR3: TGTGCCAGCAGCTTAAGGAGGACAGGGGGGGAAAAACTGTTTTTT.